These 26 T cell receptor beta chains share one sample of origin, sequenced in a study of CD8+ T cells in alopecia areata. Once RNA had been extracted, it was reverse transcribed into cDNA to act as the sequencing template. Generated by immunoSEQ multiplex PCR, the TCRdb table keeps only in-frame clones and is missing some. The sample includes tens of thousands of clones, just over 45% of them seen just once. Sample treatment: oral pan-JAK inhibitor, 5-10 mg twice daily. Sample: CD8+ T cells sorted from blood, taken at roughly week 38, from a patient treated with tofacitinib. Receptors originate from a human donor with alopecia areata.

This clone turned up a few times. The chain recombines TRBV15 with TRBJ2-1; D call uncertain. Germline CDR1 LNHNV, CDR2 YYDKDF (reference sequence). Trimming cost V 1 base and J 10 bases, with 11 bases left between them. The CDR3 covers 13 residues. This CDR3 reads CATSRGLEREQFF. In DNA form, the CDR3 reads TGTGCCACCAGCAGAGGGCTGGAGAGGGAGCAGTTCTTC.

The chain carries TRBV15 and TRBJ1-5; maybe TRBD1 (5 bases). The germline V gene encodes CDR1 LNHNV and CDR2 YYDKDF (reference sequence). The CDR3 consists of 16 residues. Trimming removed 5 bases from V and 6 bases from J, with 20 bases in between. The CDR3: CATSEGYGTTSQPQHF. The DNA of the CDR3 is TGTGCCACCAGCGAAGGTTATGGGACCACCTCTCAGCCCCAGCATTTT. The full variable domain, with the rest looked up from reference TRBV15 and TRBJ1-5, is DAMVIQNPRYQVTQFGKPVTLSCSQTLNHNVMYWYQQKSSQAPKLLFHYYDKDFNNEADTPDNFQSRRPNTSFCFLDIRSPGLGDTAMYLCATSEGYGTTSQPQHFGDGTRLSIL.

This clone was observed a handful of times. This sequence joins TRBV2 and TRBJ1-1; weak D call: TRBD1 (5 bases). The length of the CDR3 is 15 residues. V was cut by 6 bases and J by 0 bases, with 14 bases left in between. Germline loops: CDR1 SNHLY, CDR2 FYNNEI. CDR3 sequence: CASSPPGRMNTEAFF. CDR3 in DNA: TGTGCCAGCAGCCCTCCGGGACGGATGAACACTGAAGCTTTCTTT.

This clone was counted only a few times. The CDR3 sequence is CASSLDPLKAFF. CDR3 DNA sequence: TGTGCCAGCAGCTTAGATCCGTTAAAAGCTTTCTTT. The rearrangement links TRBV11-2 to TRBJ1-1; D is unclear. Germline V gives CDR1 SGHAT, CDR2 FQNNGV. The CDR3 has 12 residues. V lost 0 bases and J lost 9, with 8 bases in between.

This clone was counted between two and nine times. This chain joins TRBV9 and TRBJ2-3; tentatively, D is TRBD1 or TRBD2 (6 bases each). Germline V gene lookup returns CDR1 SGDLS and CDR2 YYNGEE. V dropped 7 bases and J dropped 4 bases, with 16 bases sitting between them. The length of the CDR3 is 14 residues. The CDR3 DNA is TGTGCCAGCTCCCGGGGGCAGGGGCCAGATACGCAGTATTTT. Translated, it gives CASSRGQGPDTQYF.

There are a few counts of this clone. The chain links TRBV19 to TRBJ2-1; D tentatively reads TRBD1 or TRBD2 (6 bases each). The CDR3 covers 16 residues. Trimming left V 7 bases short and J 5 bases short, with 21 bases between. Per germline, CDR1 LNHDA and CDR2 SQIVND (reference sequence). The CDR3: CASTRVGGQGDNEQFF. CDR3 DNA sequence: TGTGCCAGTACCCGGGTCGGGGGACAAGGAGACAATGAGCAGTTCTTC.

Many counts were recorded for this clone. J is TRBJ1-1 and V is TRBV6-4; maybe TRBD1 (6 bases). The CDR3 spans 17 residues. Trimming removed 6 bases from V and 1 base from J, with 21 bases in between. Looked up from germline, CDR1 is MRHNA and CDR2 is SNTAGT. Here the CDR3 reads CASSDPRGADWNTEAFF. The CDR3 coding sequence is TGTGCCAGCAGCGACCCCAGGGGCGCAGATTGGAACACTGAAGCTTTCTTT.

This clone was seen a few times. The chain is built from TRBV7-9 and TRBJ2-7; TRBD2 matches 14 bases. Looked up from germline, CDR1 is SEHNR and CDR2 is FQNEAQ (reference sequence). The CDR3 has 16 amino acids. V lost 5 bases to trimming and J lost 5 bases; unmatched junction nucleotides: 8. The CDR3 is CASSLRGLAGGDEQYF. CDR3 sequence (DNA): TGTGCCAGCAGCCTGCGAGGACTAGCGGGAGGAGACGAGCAGTACTTC.

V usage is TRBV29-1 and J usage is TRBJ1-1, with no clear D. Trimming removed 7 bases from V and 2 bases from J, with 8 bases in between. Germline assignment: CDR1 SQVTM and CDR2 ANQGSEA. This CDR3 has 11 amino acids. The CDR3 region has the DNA TGCAGCGGGGAGGGAAACACTGAAGCTTTCTTT. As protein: CSGEGNTEAFF. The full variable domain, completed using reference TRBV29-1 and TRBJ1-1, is SAVISQKPSRDICQRGTSLTIQCQVDSQVTMMFWYRQQPGQSLTLIATANQGSEATYESGFVIDKFPISRPNLTFSTLTVSNMSPEDSSIYLCSGEGNTEAFFGQGTRLTVV.

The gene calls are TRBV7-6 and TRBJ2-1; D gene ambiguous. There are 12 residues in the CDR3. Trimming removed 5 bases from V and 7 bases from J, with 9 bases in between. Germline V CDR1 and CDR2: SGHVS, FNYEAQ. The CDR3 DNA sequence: TGTGCCAGCAGCCCGATTAGGAATGAGCAGTTCTTC. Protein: CASSPIRNEQFF.

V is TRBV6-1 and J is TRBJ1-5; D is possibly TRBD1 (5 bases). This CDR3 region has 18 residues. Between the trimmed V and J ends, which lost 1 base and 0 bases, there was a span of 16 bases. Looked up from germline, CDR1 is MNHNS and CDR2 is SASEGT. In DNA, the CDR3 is TGTGCCAGCAGTGAAGGATTCGGGGACTACTATAGCAATCAGCCCCAGCATTTT. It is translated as CASSEGFGDYYSNQPQHF.

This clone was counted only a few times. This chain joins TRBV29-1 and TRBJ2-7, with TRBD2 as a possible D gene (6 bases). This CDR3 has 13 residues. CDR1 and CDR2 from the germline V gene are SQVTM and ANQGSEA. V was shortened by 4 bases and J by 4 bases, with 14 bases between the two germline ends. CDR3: CSVVSGRAYEQYF. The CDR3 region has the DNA TGCAGCGTTGTATCCGGGAGAGCATACGAGCAGTACTTC.

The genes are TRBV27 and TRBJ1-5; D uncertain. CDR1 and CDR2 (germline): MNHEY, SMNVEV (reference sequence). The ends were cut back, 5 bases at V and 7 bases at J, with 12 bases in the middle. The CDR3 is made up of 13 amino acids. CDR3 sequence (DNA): TGTGCCAGCAGTCCCGGGCTCGGGCAGCCCCAGCATTTT. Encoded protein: CASSPGLGQPQHF.

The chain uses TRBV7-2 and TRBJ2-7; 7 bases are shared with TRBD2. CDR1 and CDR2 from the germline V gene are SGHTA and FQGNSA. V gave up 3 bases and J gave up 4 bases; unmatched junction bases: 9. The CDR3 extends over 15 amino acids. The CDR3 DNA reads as TGTGCCAGCAGCTTTTCATTTGCGGGAGTGTACGAGCAGTACTTC. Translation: CASSFSFAGVYEQYF. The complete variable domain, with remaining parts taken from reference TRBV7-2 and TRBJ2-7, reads GAGVSQSPSNKVTEKGKDVELRCDPISGHTALYWYRQSLGQGLEFLIYFQGNSAPDKSGLPSDRFSAERTGGSVSTLTIQRTQQEDSAVYLCASSFSFAGVYEQYFGPGTRLTVT.

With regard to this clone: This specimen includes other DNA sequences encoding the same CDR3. Here the CDR3 reads CASSLGDYEQYF. The CDR3 DNA sequence: TGTGCCAGCAGCTTAGGGGACTACGAGCAGTACTTC. The genes are TRBV7-9 and TRBJ2-7; D remains ambiguous. The CDR3 is made up of 12 amino acids. Per germline, CDR1 SEHNR and CDR2 FQNEAQ (reference sequence). V was clipped by 1 base and J by 3 bases, with 4 bases between them.

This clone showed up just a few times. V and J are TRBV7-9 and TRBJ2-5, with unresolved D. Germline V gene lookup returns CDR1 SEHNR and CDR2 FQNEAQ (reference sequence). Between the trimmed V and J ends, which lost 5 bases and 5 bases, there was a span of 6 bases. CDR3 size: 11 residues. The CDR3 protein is CASSPFETQYF. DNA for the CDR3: TGTGCCAGCAGCCCGTTTGAGACCCAGTACTTC. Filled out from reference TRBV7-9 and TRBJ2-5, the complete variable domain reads DTGVSQNPRHKITKRGQNVTFRCDPISEHNRLYWYRQTLGQGPEFLTYFQNEAQLEKSRLLSDRFSAERPKGSFSTLEIQRTEQGDSAMYLCASSPFETQYFGPGTRLLVL.

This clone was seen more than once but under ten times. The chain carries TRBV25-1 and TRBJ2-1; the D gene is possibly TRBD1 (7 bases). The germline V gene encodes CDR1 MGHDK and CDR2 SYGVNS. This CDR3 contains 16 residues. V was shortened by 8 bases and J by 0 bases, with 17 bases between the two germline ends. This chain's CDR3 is CASSQGGASSYNEQFF. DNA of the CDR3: TGTGCCAGCTCGCAGGGGGGCGCCAGCTCCTACAATGAGCAGTTCTTC.

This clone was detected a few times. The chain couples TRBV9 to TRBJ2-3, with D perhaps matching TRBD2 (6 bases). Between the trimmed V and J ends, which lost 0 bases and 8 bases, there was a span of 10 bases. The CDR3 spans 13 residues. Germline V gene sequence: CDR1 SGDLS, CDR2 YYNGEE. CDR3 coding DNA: TGTGCCAGCAGCGTAGGAGATAGCGGTACGCAGTATTTT. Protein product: CASSVGDSGTQYF.

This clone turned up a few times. This chain's CDR3 is CSVVYRDGYTF. CDR3 DNA: TGCAGCGTTGTATATCGGGATGGCTACACCTTC. The chain is built from TRBV29-1 and TRBJ1-2, with no clear D. The CDR3 sequence is 11 residues long. V lost 4 bases and J 6 bases, leaving 9 bases between the germline ends. Germline V gene sequence: CDR1 SQVTM, CDR2 ANQGSEA.

The CDR3 sequence: CAWSPLGRTDTQYF. The CDR3 bases are TGTGCCTGGAGTCCGCTAGGACGCACAGATACGCAGTATTTT. V is TRBV30 and J is TRBJ2-3; D gene unclear. Germline V gene sequence: CDR1 GTSNPN, CDR2 SVGIG (reference sequence). CDR3 length: 14 amino acids. V dropped 2 bases and J dropped 1 base, with 10 bases sitting between them.

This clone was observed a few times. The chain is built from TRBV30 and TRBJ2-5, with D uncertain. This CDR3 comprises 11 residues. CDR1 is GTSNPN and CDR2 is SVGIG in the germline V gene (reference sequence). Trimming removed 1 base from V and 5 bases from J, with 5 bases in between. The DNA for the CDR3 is TGTGCCTGGAGTGAAACGGAGACCCAGTACTTC. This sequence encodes CAWSETETQYF.

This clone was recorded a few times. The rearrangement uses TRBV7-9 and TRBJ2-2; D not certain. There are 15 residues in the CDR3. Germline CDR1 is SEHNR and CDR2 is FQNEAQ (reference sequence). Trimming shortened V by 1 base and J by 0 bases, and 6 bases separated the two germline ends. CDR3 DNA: TGTGCCAGCAGCTTAGGTGGCGCGAACACCGGGGAGCTGTTTTTT. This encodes CASSLGGANTGELFF.

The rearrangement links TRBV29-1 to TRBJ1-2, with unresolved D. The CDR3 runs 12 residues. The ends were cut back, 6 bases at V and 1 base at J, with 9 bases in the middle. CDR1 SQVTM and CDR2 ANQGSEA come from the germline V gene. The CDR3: CSVPGRNYGYTF. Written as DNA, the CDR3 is TGCAGCGTCCCTGGACGTAACTATGGCTACACCTTC.

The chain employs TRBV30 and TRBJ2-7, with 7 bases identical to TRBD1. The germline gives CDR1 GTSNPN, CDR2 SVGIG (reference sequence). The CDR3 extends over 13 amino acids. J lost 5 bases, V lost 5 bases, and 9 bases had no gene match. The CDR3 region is CAWARDSAHEQYF. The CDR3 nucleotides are TGTGCCTGGGCTCGGGACAGCGCCCACGAGCAGTACTTC.

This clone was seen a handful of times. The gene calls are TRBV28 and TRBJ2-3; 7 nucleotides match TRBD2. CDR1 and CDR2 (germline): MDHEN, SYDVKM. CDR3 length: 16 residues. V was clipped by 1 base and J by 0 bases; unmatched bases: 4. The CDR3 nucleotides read TGTGCCAGCAGTTTATTTCGGGGGGTGAGCACAGATACGCAGTATTTT. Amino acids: CASSLFRGVSTDTQYF.

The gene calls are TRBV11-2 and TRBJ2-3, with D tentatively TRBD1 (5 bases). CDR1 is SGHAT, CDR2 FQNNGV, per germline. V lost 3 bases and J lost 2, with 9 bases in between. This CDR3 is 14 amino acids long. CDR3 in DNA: TGTGCCAGCAGCTTGGGGCGACTCACAGATACGCAGTATTTT. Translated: CASSLGRLTDTQYF.